A selection of T cell receptor beta chains follows, all from one sample in a study of T cell repertoires in cytomegalovirus infection. TCRdb passed the reads through MiXCR, listing each CDR3 protein once. The data show fewer than 950,000 distinct CDR3 sequences, approximately 29% seen once. No antigen has been identified for these receptors. The sample here was cultured CD8+ T cells from PBMCs, taken from culture after CMV antigen stimulation. These receptors originate from a human donor in good health (CMV status not recorded). Some clones in this sample may be carry-over from other donors' samples. CDR3s include the opening cysteine and the closing phenylalanine or tryptophan.

V gene: TRBV4-1; J gene: TRBJ1-1; CDR3 protein: CASSQDMGEYTEAFF
V gene: TRBV28; J gene: TRBJ2-2; CDR3 protein: CASLQGGNGELFF
V gene: TRBV6-1; J gene: TRBJ1-1; CDR3 protein: CASSDDPEWGTEAFF
V gene: TRBV25-1; J gene: TRBJ1-4; CDR3 protein: CASSDRGPNEKLFF
V gene: TRBV2; J gene: TRBJ2-2; CDR3 protein: CASTRLAGGVGELFF
V gene: TRBV7-2; J gene: TRBJ2-3; CDR3 protein: CASSLAGTVRLTDTQYF
V gene: TRBV6-4; J gene: TRBJ1-6; CDR3 protein: CASSDPGTGGNSPLHF
V gene: TRBV6-1; J gene: TRBJ1-5; CDR3 protein: CASSGSAGVGQPQHF
V gene: TRBV19; J gene: TRBJ1-2; CDR3 protein: CASSFGTVSIGYTF
V gene: TRBV6-2/TRBV6-3; J gene: TRBJ1-6; CDR3 protein: CASSYYPSGGDDSPLHF
V gene: TRBV2; J gene: TRBJ1-5; CDR3 protein: CASRAGVRQPQHF
V gene: TRBV7-8; J gene: TRBJ2-1; CDR3 protein: CASSPIIGQSYNEQFF
V gene: TRBV27; J gene: TRBJ1-4; CDR3 protein: CASSFGTNEKLFF
V gene: TRBV4-1; J gene: TRBJ2-1; CDR3 protein: CASSHPGLAGGSYNEQFF
V gene: TRBV7-2; J gene: TRBJ2-1; CDR3 protein: CASSLALAGYNEQFF
V gene: TRBV12-5; J gene: TRBJ1-1; CDR3 protein: CASGLVIGNSEAFF
V gene: TRBV7-2; J gene: TRBJ2-5; CDR3 protein: CASSLILVEETQYF
V gene: TRBV12-3/TRBV12-4; J gene: TRBJ2-1; CDR3 protein: CASSLADSPTYNEQFF
V gene: TRBV5-1; J gene: TRBJ1-6; CDR3 protein: CASSLKGRGDSPLHF
V gene: TRBV6-1; J gene: TRBJ2-3; CDR3 protein: CASSRAWADTQYF
V gene: TRBV27; J gene: TRBJ1-6; CDR3 protein: CASSPNSYNSPLHF
V gene: TRBV4-3; J gene: TRBJ2-3; CDR3 protein: CASSQESLPSTDTQYF
V gene: TRBV20-1; J gene: TRBJ1-1; CDR3 protein: CSASPGAGRTMNTEAFF
V gene: TRBV19; J gene: TRBJ1-2; CDR3 protein: CASTAGHGYTF
V gene: TRBV7-3; J gene: TRBJ2-1; CDR3 protein: CASSLVPLTGGRLAGPYNEQFF
V gene: TRBV4-1; J gene: TRBJ2-5; CDR3 protein: CVSSQVQGRLPQETQYF
V gene: TRBV9; J gene: TRBJ2-1; CDR3 protein: CASSVVAGAYNEQFF
V gene: TRBV4-1; J gene: TRBJ2-7; CDR3 protein: CASSQDMGYGNEQYF
V gene: TRBV7-4; J gene: TRBJ2-5; CDR3 protein: CASSLGEETQYF
V gene: TRBV5-1; J gene: TRBJ1-6; CDR3 protein: CASSLEDGGTSPLHF
V gene: TRBV7-9; J gene: TRBJ1-5; CDR3 protein: CASSQGTILWPQHF
V gene: TRBV6-5; J gene: TRBJ1-2; CDR3 protein: CASSYSGPGPNYGYTF
V gene: TRBV19; J gene: TRBJ1-2; CDR3 protein: CASSIPGTGNGYTF
V gene: TRBV27; J gene: TRBJ2-2; CDR3 protein: CASSSGTATGELFF
V gene: TRBV10-3; J gene: TRBJ2-3; CDR3 protein: CVIRTMRNGADTQYF